Listed below are T cell receptor beta chains from one sample, sequenced in a study of CD8+ T cells in alopecia areata. Measured with immunoSEQ multiplex PCR; TCRdb has only the in-frame clones, and not every one. The sample has about 250,000 clones; roughly 69% are singletons. Sequencing used CD4+ T cells sorted from blood, obtained at week 0. The receptors originated from a human donor with alopecia areata. Each CDR3 is given with its conserved first and last residue. A D gene is named only where the DNA matches it firmly. The size field is filled for only some rows; it gives once, few, many or a size class.

V gene	D gene	J gene	clone size	CDR3 DNA	CDR3 protein
TRBV5-1	TRBD1	TRBJ2-5	-	TGCGCCAGCTGCAGGACCGGGACAGGGCGCGAAGAGACCCAGTACTTC	CASCRTGTGREETQYF
TRBV5-1	-	TRBJ2-6	-	TGCGCCAGCAGCTTGGTTCCGGCTGGGGCCAACGTCCTGACTTTC	CASSLVPAGANVLTF
TRBV29-1	TRBD1	TRBJ2-5	few	TGCAGCGTTCTTCCGGGACAGGTATCCCAGACCCAGTACTTC	CSVLPGQVSQTQYF
TRBV30	-	TRBJ1-1	-	TGTGCCTGGAGTTTGGGGGCAGCGAACACTGAAGCTTTCTTT	CAWSLGAANTEAFF
TRBV2	-	TRBJ1-1	-	TGTGCCAGCATTTTAGTCATGAACACTGAAGCTTTCTTT	CASILVMNTEAFF
TRBV7-2	-	TRBJ2-7	-	TGTGCCAGCAGCCCGACCAAGGACAGAGCCTACGAGCAGTACTTC	CASSPTKDRAYEQYF
TRBV27	TRBD2	TRBJ2-7	few	TGTGCCAGCAGTCGGGACTACTCCTACGAGCAGTACTTC	CASSRDYSYEQYF
TRBV18	TRBD1	TRBJ1-5	-	TGTGCCAGCTCACCACAGGGGACAGGTATAAATCAGCCCCAGCATTTT	CASSPQGTGINQPQHF
TRBV7-2	-	TRBJ2-3	few	TGTGCCAGCAGCTCTGGGGGGCAAGGAGATACGCAGTATTTT	CASSSGGQGDTQYF
TRBV5-6	-	TRBJ1-2	-	TGTGCCAGCAGCTTGGACCCAGGACAGAGCCCCTATGGCTACACCTTC	CASSLDPGQSPYGYTF
TRBV5-1	-	TRBJ2-5	-	TGCGCCAGCAGCTTGCGGGGGATCCAAGAGACCCAGTACTTC	CASSLRGIQETQYF
TRBV29-1	-	TRBJ2-7	few	TGCAGCGCCCTCCCATCCTCAGCGGGTGAGCAGTACTTC	CSALPSSAGEQYF
TRBV20-1	-	TRBJ2-3	-	TGCAGTGCCGCGATACTCAATACGCAGTATTTT	CSAAILNTQYF
TRBV30	-	TRBJ2-5	-	TGTGCCTGGAGCGGTAGTGGGGAGACCCAGTACTTC	CAWSGSGETQYF
TRBV7-8	-	TRBJ1-1	few	TGTGCCAGCAGCCGAGCCATGACAGACAGAGCTTTCTTT	CASSRAMTDRAFF
TRBV30	-	TRBJ1-2	-	TGTGCCTGCTCCCCGGGGGGCCCGGGAAACACCTTC	CACSPGGPGNTF
TRBV25-1	TRBD1	TRBJ1-1	few	TGTGCCAGCAGTGAATATAGACAGGGAACGAACACTGAAGCTTTCTTT	CASSEYRQGTNTEAFF
TRBV6-5	-	TRBJ1-2	-	TGTGCCAGCAGTATCCAGACTAACTATGGCTACACCTTC	CASSIQTNYGYTF
TRBV30	-	TRBJ2-1	-	TGTGCCTGGAGGACCCCCCGGGTCAACTACAATGAGCAGTTCTTC	CAWRTPRVNYNEQFF
TRBV29-1	-	TRBJ2-3	-	TGCAGCGTTGTTGCTCGCTACACAGATACGCAGTATTTT	CSVVARYTDTQYF
TRBV29-1	-	TRBJ1-2	-	TGCAGCGTTGAAGCTGCCTATGGCTACACCTTC	CSVEAAYGYTF
TRBV27	-	TRBJ1-1	-	TGTGCCAGCGGGCAGCGGCAGTCGAGGGCTGAAGCTTTCTTT	CASGQRQSRAEAFF
TRBV5-1	-	TRBJ1-5	-	TGCGCCAGCAGCTTGGACAGGCCAGGGGAGCCCCAGCATTTT	CASSLDRPGEPQHF
TRBV14	-	TRBJ2-7	few	TGTGCCAGCAGCCGGTTAGGCAGAGCCTACGAGCAGTACTTC	CASSRLGRAYEQYF
TRBV7-8	-	TRBJ1-6	-	TGTGCCAGCAGCTTTAACAGGGACCCTCTCTCACCCCTCCACTTT	CASSFNRDPLSPLHF
TRBV30	-	TRBJ2-3	-	TGTGCCTGGAGTGTACCCACAGGCTCAAGCACAGATACGCAGTATTTT	CAWSVPTGSSTDTQYF
TRBV30	TRBD1	TRBJ1-1	-	TGTGCCTGGGACAGGGGGCGAAAGACTGAAGCTTTCTTT	CAWDRGRKTEAFF
TRBV7-9	-	TRBJ2-6	-	TGTGCCAGCAGGCAAGAACCCTCCTCTGGGGCCAACGTCCTGACTTTC	CASRQEPSSGANVLTF
TRBV29-1	-	TRBJ2-3	-	TGCAGCGTTGAAGATGAGCGGATTACATATTTT	CSVEDERITYF
TRBV27	TRBD1	TRBJ2-7	few	TGTGCCAGCAACCCGGGACAGACCTACGAGCAGTACTTC	CASNPGQTYEQYF
TRBV20-1	-	TRBJ1-2	-	TGCAGTGCCACTGGGTGGGGTGGCTACACCTTC	CSATGWGGYTF
TRBV30	-	TRBJ1-6	-	TGTGCCTGGAGTAGGCAGGGCAATTCACCCCTCCACTTT	CAWSRQGNSPLHF
TRBV30	-	TRBJ2-1	few	TGTGCCTGGAGTGCACACTCCTACAATGAGCAGTTCTTC	CAWSAHSYNEQFF
TRBV5-1	-	TRBJ2-7	-	TGCGCCAGCAGCTCCCACCACAGGGACGAGCAGTACTTC	CASSSHHRDEQYF
TRBV6-5	TRBD2	TRBJ2-4	-	TGTGCCAGCAGCTCCAGCGGGAGAGCCAAAAACATTCAGTACTTC	CASSSSGRAKNIQYF
TRBV4-3	-	TRBJ2-3	-	TGCGCCAGCCGTTCCCCCGGCAATACGCAGTATTTT	CASRSPGNTQYF
TRBV29-1	TRBD2	TRBJ2-1	-	TGCAGCGTTGGGGAACTAGCGGGGGTCTACAATGAGCAGTTCTTC	CSVGELAGVYNEQFF
TRBV29-1	-	TRBJ2-1	-	TGCAGCGCCACGAGCCAGGGGTACAATGAGCAGTTCTTC	CSATSQGYNEQFF
TRBV30	-	TRBJ1-2	-	TGTGCCTGGAGTTTCCTCAGGGTCTCGGGCTACACCTTC	CAWSFLRVSGYTF
TRBV15	-	TRBJ1-5	-	TGTGCCACCAGTTTTGGCAATCAGCCCCAGCATTTT	CATSFGNQPQHF